This T cell receptor beta chain was found in a study of OX40 agonist ivuxolimab in advanced cancers. For the study at large: With ivuxolimab, an agonistic anti-OX40 (CD134) antibody, patients were treated. Study observations and caveats: In CD8+ T cells, expanded clones were on average more numerous than in CD4+.

Clones were read by immunoSEQ multiplex PCR, and TCRdb kept only the in-frame ones, dropping some. The table records about 38,000 clones, roughly nine tenths of them present only once. V was pared by 8 bases and J by 4 bases, with 14 bases between. From germline, CDR1 is MNHEY and CDR2 SVGAGI. This CDR3 is built from 13 residues. The count of this clone is one. Its antigen remains unknown. The clonotype originates from an adult with an advanced solid tumor such as melanoma, head and neck, liver or kidney cancer. This chain uses TRBV6-5 with TRBJ2-5; D is uncertain. The sequenced sample was CD4+ or CD8+ T cells sorted from blood, obtained in a trial of the OX40 agonist ivuxolimab. CDR3 sequence reads: CASVPRAGETQYF. Here the CDR3 DNA reads TGTGCCAGCGTCCCTAGGGCTGGAGAGACCCAGTACTTC.